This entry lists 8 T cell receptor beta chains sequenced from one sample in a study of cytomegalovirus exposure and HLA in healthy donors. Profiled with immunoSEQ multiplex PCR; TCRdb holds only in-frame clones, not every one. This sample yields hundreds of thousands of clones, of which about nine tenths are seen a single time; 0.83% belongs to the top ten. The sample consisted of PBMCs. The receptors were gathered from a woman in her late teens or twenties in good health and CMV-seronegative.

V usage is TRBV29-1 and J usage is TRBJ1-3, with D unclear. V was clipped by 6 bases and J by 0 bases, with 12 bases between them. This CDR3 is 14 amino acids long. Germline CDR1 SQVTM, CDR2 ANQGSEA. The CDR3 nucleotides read TGCAGCGTCAAGTCGGGAAGCTCTGGAAACACCATATATTTT. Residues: CSVKSGSSGNTIYF.

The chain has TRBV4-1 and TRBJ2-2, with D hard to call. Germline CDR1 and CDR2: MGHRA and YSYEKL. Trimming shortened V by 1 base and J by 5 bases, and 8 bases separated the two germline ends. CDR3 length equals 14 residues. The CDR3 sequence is CASSQVQRTGELFF. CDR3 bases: TGCGCCAGCAGCCAAGTCCAGAGGACCGGGGAGCTGTTTTTT.

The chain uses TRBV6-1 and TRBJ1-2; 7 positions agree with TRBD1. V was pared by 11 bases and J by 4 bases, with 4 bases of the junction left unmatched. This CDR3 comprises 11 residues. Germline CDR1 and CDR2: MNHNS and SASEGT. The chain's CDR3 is CAVRDSYGYTF. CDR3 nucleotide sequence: TGTGCCGTCCGGGACAGCTATGGCTACACCTTC.

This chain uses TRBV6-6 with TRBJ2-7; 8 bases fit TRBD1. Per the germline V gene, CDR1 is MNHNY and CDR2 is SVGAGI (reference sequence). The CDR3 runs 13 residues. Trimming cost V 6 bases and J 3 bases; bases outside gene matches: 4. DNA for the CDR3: TGTGCCAGCAGACTGACAGGGGACTACGAGCAGTACTTC. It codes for CASRLTGDYEQYF.

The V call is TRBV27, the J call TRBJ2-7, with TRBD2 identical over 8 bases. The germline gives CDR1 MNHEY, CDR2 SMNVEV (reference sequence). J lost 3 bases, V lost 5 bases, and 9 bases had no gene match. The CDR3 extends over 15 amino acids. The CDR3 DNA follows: TGTGCCAGCAGTCAACCCCGGGAGGGCCGCTACGAGCAGTACTTC. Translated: CASSQPREGRYEQYF.

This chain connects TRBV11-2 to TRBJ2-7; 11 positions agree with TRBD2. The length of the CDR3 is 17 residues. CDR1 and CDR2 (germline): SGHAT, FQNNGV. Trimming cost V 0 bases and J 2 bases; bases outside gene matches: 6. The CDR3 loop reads CASSLDPLAGDPYEQYF. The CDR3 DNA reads TGTGCCAGCAGCTTAGATCCACTAGCGGGGGACCCCTACGAGCAGTACTTC.

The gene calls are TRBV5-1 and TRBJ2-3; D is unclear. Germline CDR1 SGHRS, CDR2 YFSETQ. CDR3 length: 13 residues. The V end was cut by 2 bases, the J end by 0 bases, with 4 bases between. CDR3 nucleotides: TGCGCCAGCAGCTTCCGTAGCACAGATACGCAGTATTTT. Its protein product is CASSFRSTDTQYF.

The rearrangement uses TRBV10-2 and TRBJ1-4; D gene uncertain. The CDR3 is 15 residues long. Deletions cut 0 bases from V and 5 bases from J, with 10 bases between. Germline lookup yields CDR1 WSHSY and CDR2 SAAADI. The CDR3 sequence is CASSESLVPNEKLFF. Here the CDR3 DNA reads TGCGCCAGCAGTGAGTCGTTAGTCCCGAATGAAAAACTGTTTTTT.